The 25 T cell receptor beta chains below were found in one sample sequenced in a study of T cells after yellow fever vaccination. TCRdb independently ran MiXCR on the 5' RACE reads; one entry per CDR3 protein. The profile shows under 550,000 distinct CDR3 sequences, 20% to 25% of them singletons. The sample here was PBMCs, taken approximately 22 days after the first yellow fever vaccination. All receptors derive from a man aged 18 to 29 who received the YFV17D yellow fever vaccine.

This clonotype was seen only a few times. The V call is TRBV20-1, the J call TRBJ1-2, with D perhaps TRBD1 (6 bases). V was trimmed by 0 bases and J by 0 bases, leaving 11 bases between them. The CDR3 runs 15 residues. The germline CDR1 and CDR2 sequences are DFQATT and SNEGSKA (reference sequence). The CDR3 DNA sequence: TGCAGTGCTAGAGAACAGGGCTCCCCTAACTATGGCTACACCTTC. It translates to CSAREQGSPNYGYTF.

This clonotype was picked up a small number of times. The V call is TRBV13, the J call TRBJ2-2; D tentatively reads TRBD1 or TRBD2 (5 bases each). The CDR3 is 13 residues long. Trimming left V 3 bases short and J 6 bases short, with 8 bases between. The germline V gene has CDR1 PRHDT and CDR2 FYEKMQ (reference sequence). CDR3 bases: TGTGCCAGCAGCTTTCGGGACCCCGGGGAGCTGTTTTTT. This translates into CASSFRDPGELFF.

This clonotype came up a few times. The chain couples TRBV7-9 to TRBJ2-1; 14 nucleotides align to TRBD2. Trimming removed 3 bases from V and 4 bases from J; junction bases left unmatched: 5. The CDR3 covers 17 residues. Germline V gives CDR1 SEHNR, CDR2 FQNEAQ (reference sequence). This CDR3 is CASSFGTSGGGYNEQFF. Written as DNA, the CDR3 is TGTGCCAGCAGCTTTGGGACTAGCGGGGGCGGGTACAATGAGCAGTTCTTC.

The chain links TRBV7-9 to TRBJ2-5; D uncertain. CDR1 is SEHNR and CDR2 is FQNEAQ in the germline V gene (reference sequence). There are 16 residues in the CDR3. V was pared by 2 bases and J by 0 bases, with 13 bases between. Here the CDR3 DNA reads TGTGCCAGCAGCTTAACCCGCTCAGTTTACCAAGAGACCCAGTACTTC. This codes for CASSLTRSVYQETQYF.

V and J are TRBV9 and TRBJ1-1; no firm D call. Germline V gene data show CDR1 as SGDLS and CDR2 as YYNGEE. Trimming pared 0 bases from V and 3 bases from J, leaving 3 bases between. This CDR3 comprises 12 residues. Here the CDR3 reads CASSVVDTEAFF. In DNA form, the CDR3 reads TGTGCCAGCAGCGTAGTGGACACTGAAGCTTTCTTT.

The chain combines TRBV11-2 with TRBJ2-7; D is possibly TRBD2 (6 bases). This CDR3 is 14 amino acids long. The germline CDR1 and CDR2 sequences are SGHAT and FQNNGV. Between the trimmed V and J ends, which lost 5 bases and 4 bases, there was a span of 15 bases. This CDR3 is CASSHPRGRYEQYF. DNA of the CDR3: TGTGCCAGCAGCCACCCAAGAGGGAGGTACGAGCAGTACTTC.

V and J are TRBV27 and TRBJ2-5; 9 bases fit TRBD1. Germline-derived CDR1 and CDR2 are MNHEY and SMNVEV (reference sequence). J lost 5 bases, V lost 6 bases, and 4 bases had no gene match. CDR3 length: 13 amino acids. This CDR3 reads CASSNRGRETQYF. The CDR3 bases are TGTGCCAGCAGCAACAGGGGGCGGGAGACCCAGTACTTC.

Ten or more counts support this clonotype. J is TRBJ2-3 and V is TRBV7-2; 9 bases agree with TRBD2. V was pared by 4 bases and J by 4 bases, with 3 bases of the junction left unmatched. This CDR3 comprises 14 residues. Germline V CDR1 and CDR2: SGHTA, FQGNSA. CDR3 nucleotide sequence: TGTGCCAGCAGCTCGGGACTAGCTGCAGATACGCAGTATTTT. Translated, it gives CASSSGLAADTQYF.

This clonotype was observed a few times. CDR3 sequence: CASSTMGQEADTQYF. The CDR3 region has the DNA TGTGCCAGCAGCACGATGGGACAGGAAGCAGATACGCAGTATTTT. The gene calls are TRBV7-2 and TRBJ2-3, with 8 bases identical to TRBD1. The V gene end was trimmed by 5 bases and the J gene end by 4 bases; junction bases not matched to a gene: 8. Germline V gene lookup returns CDR1 SGHTA and CDR2 FQGNSA. This CDR3 is built from 15 residues.

This clonotype was observed many times. The chain combines TRBV12-3 or TRBV12-4 with TRBJ1-5; D remains ambiguous. CDR3 length: 12 amino acids. V lost 5 bases, J lost 6 bases, and 8 bases lay in between. This chain's CDR3 is CASSIIGQPQHF. CDR3 bases: TGTGCCAGCAGTATTATTGGTCAGCCCCAGCATTTT.

There are a few counts of this clonotype. V gene TRBV7-9 combines with J gene TRBJ2-7, with D unclear. Trimming removed 1 base at V and 2 bases at J, with 9 bases between. CDR3 length: 14 residues. CDR1 is SEHNR, CDR2 FQNEAQ, per germline (reference sequence). The CDR3: CASSLGRNTYEQYF. The CDR3 DNA reads as TGTGCCAGCAGCTTAGGCAGGAATACCTACGAGCAGTACTTC.

The rearrangement uses TRBV9 and TRBJ2-3; perhaps TRBD2 as D (6 bases). Trimming shortened V by 3 bases and J by 11 bases, and 19 bases separated the two germline ends. The CDR3 is made up of 14 amino acids. The V gene's germline CDR1 is SGDLS and CDR2 YYNGEE. The chain's CDR3 is CASSGRDFTPKQYF. The CDR3 DNA reads TGTGCCAGCAGCGGCCGGGACTTTACGCCTAAGCAGTATTTT.

The CDR3 DNA is TGTGCCAGCTCACCCCGTAGCGGGGTCAGCGAGCAGTACGTC. It encodes CASSPRSGVSEQYV. V is TRBV18 and J is TRBJ2-7; 8 nucleotides match TRBD2. There are 14 residues in the CDR3. Unmatched junction bases numbered 7, after V lost 3 bases and J lost 6 bases. Germline V gene lookup returns CDR1 KGHSH and CDR2 LQKENI.

In its sample, this clonotype was seen a few times. The chain carries TRBV21-1 and TRBJ1-2; the table's D call TRBD1 went unverified against the DNA. TRBV21-1 is tagged as a pseudogene. CDR3 length: 16 residues. CDR3 DNA sequence: TGTGCCAGCAGCAAATCGGGGTTTGACAGGGACGATGGCTACACCTTC. Its translation is CASSKSGFDRDDGYTF.

This clonotype was seen only a few times. The rearrangement links TRBV2 to TRBJ2-1, with 7 positions matching TRBD1. Losses at the gene ends were 2 bases for V and 6 bases for J; bases not matched to a gene: 10. The germline V gene encodes CDR1 SNHLY and CDR2 FYNNEI. This CDR3 region has 16 residues. This CDR3 reads CASSETAGGFPNEQFF. In DNA form, the CDR3 reads TGTGCCAGCAGTGAAACGGCAGGGGGATTCCCCAATGAGCAGTTCTTC.

The chain employs TRBV20-1 and TRBJ2-7; D unclear. V was trimmed by 7 bases and J by 1 base, leaving 14 bases between them. Germline V lookup: CDR1 DFQATT, CDR2 SNEGSKA (reference sequence). The CDR3 length is 13 residues. CDR3 nucleotide sequence: TGCAGTGTTTCGACTCCTTCGTCCTACGAGCAGTACTTC. This gives the protein CSVSTPSSYEQYF.

This clonotype was seen a few times. The chain combines TRBV19 with TRBJ1-1, with TRBD1 as a possible D gene (5 bases). CDR3 length: 18 residues. Between the trimmed V and J ends, which lost 5 bases and 0 bases, there was a span of 22 bases. CDR1 is LNHDA and CDR2 is SQIVND in the germline V gene (reference sequence). The CDR3 region is CASSLYPPGRIMNTEAFF. The CDR3 coding sequence is TGTGCCAGTAGTCTTTACCCCCCGGGACGGATTATGAACACTGAAGCTTTCTTT.

This rearrangement joins TRBV2 to TRBJ2-3; D gene unclear. This CDR3 region has 12 residues. Germline V CDR1 and CDR2: SNHLY, FYNNEI. V dropped 3 bases and J dropped 8 bases, with 9 bases sitting between them. The CDR3 here is CASSDPSGTQYF. In nucleotides, the CDR3 is TGTGCCAGCAGTGACCCCAGTGGTACGCAGTATTTT.

This clonotype was seen a handful of times. The chain has TRBV4-1 and TRBJ2-1, with 9 nucleotides matching TRBD1. Trimming removed 4 bases from V and 11 bases from J; junction bases left unmatched: 12. Germline CDR1 MGHRA, CDR2 YSYEKL. The CDR3 totals 15 residues. As DNA, the CDR3 is TGCGCCAGCAGCCCTTCAGGGACAGGGTCGACGAAGCAGTTCTTC. Translation: CASSPSGTGSTKQFF.

This clonotype was found a few times. The chain uses TRBV7-2 and TRBJ2-7, with D possibly matching TRBD1 (6 bases). Trimming stripped 1 base from V and 0 bases from J, with 7 bases between. There are 14 residues in the CDR3. The germline V gene encodes CDR1 SGHTA and CDR2 FQGNSA. This CDR3 reads CASSLEDSSYEQYV. The CDR3 DNA sequence: TGTGCCAGCAGCTTAGAGGACAGCTCCTACGAGCAGTACGTC.

In its sample, this clonotype was seen a few times. The V gene is TRBV27, the J gene TRBJ2-1, with D possibly being TRBD2 (6 bases). Trimming cost V 4 bases and J 7 bases, with 20 bases left between them. The CDR3 is 16 amino acids. Per the germline V gene, CDR1 is MNHEY and CDR2 is SMNVEV (reference sequence). The CDR3 DNA reads as TGTGCCAGCAGTTATCGAGGGACTTACCAGTATAATGAGCAGTTCTTC. As protein: CASSYRGTYQYNEQFF.

The table lists this clonotype with a count of one. This chain links TRBV18 with TRBJ2-7, with D unresolved. CDR3 length: 12 residues. Deletions cut 0 bases from V and 6 bases from J, with 6 bases between. CDR1 and CDR2 (germline): KGHSH, LQKENI. The CDR3 nucleotides are TGTGCCAGCTCACCACCTAACGGCGAGCAGTACTTC. This sequence encodes CASSPPNGEQYF.

The sample holds a few counts of this clonotype. The CDR3 nucleotides are TGTGCCAGCAGCTTAGGGCAGTACGTACTGATGAACACTGAAGCTTTCTTT. Amino acid sequence: CASSLGQYVLMNTEAFF. The chain combines TRBV7-2 with TRBJ1-1; D unclear. The CDR3 length is 17 residues. Trimming shortened V by 1 base and J by 0 bases, and 15 bases separated the two germline ends. In germline, CDR1 is SGHTA, CDR2 FQGNSA. Combining the CDR3 with reference TRBV7-2 and TRBJ1-1 gives the whole variable domain GAGVSQSPSNKVTEKGKDVELRCDPISGHTALYWYRQSLGQGLEFLIYFQGNSAPDKSGLPSDRFSAERTGGSVSTLTIQRTQQEDSAVYLCASSLGQYVLMNTEAFFGQGTRLTVV.

This clonotype was found many times. The chain links TRBV7-8 to TRBJ2-7; TRBD2 matches 13 bases. Germline values: CDR1 SGHVS, CDR2 FQNEAQ. CDR3 length: 16 residues. J gave up 5 bases and V 5 bases, and 9 bases lay outside the gene matches. The CDR3 DNA sequence: TGTGCCAGCAGCGCAAGCGGACTAGCGGGGGCAGACGAGCAGTACTTC. It codes for CASSASGLAGADEQYF.

DNA of the CDR3: TGCAGTGCTCCAAACCCCGGGGGGGCTTCTGAGCAGTTCTTC. Its protein product is CSAPNPGGASEQFF. The chain uses TRBV20-1 and TRBJ2-1; TRBD2 matches at 8 bases. V dropped 5 bases and J dropped 9; count of bases not matched to a gene: 12. This CDR3 has 14 residues. Germline CDR1 and CDR2: DFQATT and SNEGSKA (reference sequence).